What follows is one TCR beta chain and its context. Its antigen is not identified. The data belong to a study of cytomegalovirus exposure and HLA in healthy donors. The study's findings and limits: Cytomegalovirus association was listed for 150 or so TCR beta chains. Later analysis found that TCR beta chains associated with HLA were more clonally expanded than other, equally common chains.

With V trimmed by 0 bases and J by 7 bases, 6 bases remained unmatched. The CDR3 covers 14 residues. The germline V gene encodes CDR1 GTSNPN and CDR2 SVGIG (reference sequence). A multiplex PCR was run with 60 Vbeta primers and 13 Jbeta primers. The table came from immunoSEQ multiplex PCR; TCRdb's copy has only in-frame clones and leaves some out. The repertoire includes approximately 200,000 clones, 65% to 75% of them detected once, and 4% to 5% sits in the top ten. Sequencing used PBMCs. The chain links TRBV30 to TRBJ1-3; TRBD1 aligns across 7 bases. This receptor was identified in a man aged 25-45 years in good health and CMV-seropositive. The CDR3 DNA reads as TGTGCCTGGAGTGTTGACAGGGTGCGGAACACCATATATTTT. Its protein product is CAWSVDRVRNTIYF.